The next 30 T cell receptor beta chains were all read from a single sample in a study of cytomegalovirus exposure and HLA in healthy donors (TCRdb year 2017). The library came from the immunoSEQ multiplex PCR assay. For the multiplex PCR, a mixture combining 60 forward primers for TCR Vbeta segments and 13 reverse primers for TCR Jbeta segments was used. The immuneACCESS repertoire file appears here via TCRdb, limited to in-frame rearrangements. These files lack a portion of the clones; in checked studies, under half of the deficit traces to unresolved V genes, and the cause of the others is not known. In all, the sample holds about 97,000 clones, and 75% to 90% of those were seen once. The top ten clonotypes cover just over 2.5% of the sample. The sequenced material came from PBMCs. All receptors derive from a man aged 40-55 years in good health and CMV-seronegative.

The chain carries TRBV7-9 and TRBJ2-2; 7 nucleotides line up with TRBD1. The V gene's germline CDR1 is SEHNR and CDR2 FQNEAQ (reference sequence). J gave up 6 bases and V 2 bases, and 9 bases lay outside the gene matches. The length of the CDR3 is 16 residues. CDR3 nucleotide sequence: TGTGCCAGCAGCTTAAATGTTAGGGGGCGAGCCGGGGAGCTGTTTTTT. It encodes CASSLNVRGRAGELFF.

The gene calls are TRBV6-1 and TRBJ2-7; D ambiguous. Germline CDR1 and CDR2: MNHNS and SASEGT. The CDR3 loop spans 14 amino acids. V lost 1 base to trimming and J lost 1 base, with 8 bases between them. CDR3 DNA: TGTGCCAGCAGTGAAGATACTCTTTCCTACGAGCAGTACTTC. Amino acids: CASSEDTLSYEQYF.

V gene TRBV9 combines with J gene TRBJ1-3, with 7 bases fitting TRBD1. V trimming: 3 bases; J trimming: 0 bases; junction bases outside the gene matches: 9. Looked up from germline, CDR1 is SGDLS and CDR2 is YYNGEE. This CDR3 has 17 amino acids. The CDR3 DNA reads TGTGCCAGCAGCGCCACCCCACAGGGGAACTCTGGAAACACCATATATTTT. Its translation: CASSATPQGNSGNTIYF.

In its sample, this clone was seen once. CDR3 DNA: TGTGCCAGCAGCATTGGACAGGTTGGTGGCTACACCTTC. Its protein product is CASSIGQVGGYTF. The chain is built from TRBV25-1 and TRBJ1-2; 7 bases match TRBD1. The J segment lost 7 bases and the V segment lost 6 bases, leaving 8 bases of the junction unmatched. Germline lookup yields CDR1 MGHDK and CDR2 SYGVNS. The CDR3 length is 13 residues.

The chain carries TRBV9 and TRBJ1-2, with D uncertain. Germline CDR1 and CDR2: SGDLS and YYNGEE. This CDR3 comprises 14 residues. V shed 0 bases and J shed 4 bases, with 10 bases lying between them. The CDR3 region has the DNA TGTGCCAGCAGCGTAGGGTCGGGGTCCTATGGCTACACCTTC. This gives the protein CASSVGSGSYGYTF.

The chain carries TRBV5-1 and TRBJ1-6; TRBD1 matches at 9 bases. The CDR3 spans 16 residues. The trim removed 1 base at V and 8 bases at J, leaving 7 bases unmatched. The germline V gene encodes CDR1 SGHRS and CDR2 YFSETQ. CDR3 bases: TGCGCCAGCAGCTTGAACATGGACAGGGGTTATTCACCCCTCCACTTT. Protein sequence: CASSLNMDRGYSPLHF.

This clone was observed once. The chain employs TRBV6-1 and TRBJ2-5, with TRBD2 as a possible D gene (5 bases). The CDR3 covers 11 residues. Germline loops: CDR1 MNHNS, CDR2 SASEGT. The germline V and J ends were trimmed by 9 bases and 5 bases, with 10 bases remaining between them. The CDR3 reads CASSRGETQYF. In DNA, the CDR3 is TGTGCCAGTTCACGAGGGGAGACCCAGTACTTC.

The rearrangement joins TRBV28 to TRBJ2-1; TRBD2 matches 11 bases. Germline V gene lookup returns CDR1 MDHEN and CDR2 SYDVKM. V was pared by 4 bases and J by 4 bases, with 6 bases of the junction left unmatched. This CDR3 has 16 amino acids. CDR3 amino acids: CASSSFASGGYNEQFF. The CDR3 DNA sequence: TGTGCCAGCAGTTCCTTTGCTAGCGGGGGGTACAATGAGCAGTTCTTC.

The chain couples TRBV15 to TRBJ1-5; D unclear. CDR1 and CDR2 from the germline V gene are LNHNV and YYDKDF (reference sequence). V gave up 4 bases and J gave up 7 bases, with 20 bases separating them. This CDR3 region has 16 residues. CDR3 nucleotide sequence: TGTGCCACCAGCAACCAAAATGCGGCCGGAGGACAGCCCCAGCATTTT. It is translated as CATSNQNAAGGQPQHF.

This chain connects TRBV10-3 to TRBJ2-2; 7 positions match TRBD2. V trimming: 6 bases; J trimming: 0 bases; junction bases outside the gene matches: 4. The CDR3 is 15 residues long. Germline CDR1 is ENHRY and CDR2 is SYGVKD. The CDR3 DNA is TGTGCCATCAGAGTGGCGGGGGCGAACACCGGGGAGCTGTTTTTT. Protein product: CAIRVAGANTGELFF.

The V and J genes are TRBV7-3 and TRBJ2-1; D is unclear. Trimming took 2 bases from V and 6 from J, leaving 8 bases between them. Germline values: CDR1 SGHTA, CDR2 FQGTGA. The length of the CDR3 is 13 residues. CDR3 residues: CASSLQRFNEQFF. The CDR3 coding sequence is TGTGCCAGCAGCTTACAGAGGTTCAATGAGCAGTTCTTC. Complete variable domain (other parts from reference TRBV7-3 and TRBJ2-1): GAGVSQTPSNKVTEKGKYVELRCDPISGHTALYWYRQSLGQGPEFLIYFQGTGAADDSGLPNDRFFAVRPEGSVSTLKIQRTERGDSAVYLCASSLQRFNEQFFGPGTRLTVL.

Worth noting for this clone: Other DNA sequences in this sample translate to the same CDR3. The CDR3 loop is CASSLADSSNQPQHF. The CDR3 DNA follows: TGTGCCAGCAGCTTAGCGGACAGTAGCAATCAGCCCCAGCATTTT. The chain has TRBV7-9 and TRBJ1-5; TRBD1 is a possible D gene (6 bases). The V gene lost 0 bases and the J gene lost 0 bases, with 6 bases spanning the gap. The CDR3 is made up of 15 amino acids. The germline gives CDR1 SEHNR, CDR2 FQNEAQ (reference sequence). The variable domain in full, with the rest retrieved from reference TRBV7-9 and TRBJ1-5, is DTGVSQNPRHKITKRGQNVTFRCDPISEHNRLYWYRQTLGQGPEFLTYFQNEAQLEKSRLLSDRFSAERPKGSFSTLEIQRTEQGDSAMYLCASSLADSSNQPQHFGDGTRLSIL.

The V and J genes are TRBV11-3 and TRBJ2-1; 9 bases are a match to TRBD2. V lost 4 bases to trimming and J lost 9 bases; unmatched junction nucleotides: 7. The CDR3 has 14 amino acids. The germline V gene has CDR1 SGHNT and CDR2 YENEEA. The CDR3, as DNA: TGTGCCAGCAGCTCCCCTAGCGGGGAAGGTGAGCAGTTCTTC. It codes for CASSSPSGEGEQFF.

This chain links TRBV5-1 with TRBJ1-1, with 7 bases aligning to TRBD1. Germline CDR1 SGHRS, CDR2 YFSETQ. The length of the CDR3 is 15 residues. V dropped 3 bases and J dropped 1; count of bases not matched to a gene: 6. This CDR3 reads CASSSLQGPNTEAFF. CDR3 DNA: TGCGCCAGCAGCTCGCTACAGGGGCCGAACACTGAAGCTTTCTTT.

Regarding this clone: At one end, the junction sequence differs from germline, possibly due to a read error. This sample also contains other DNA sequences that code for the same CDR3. CDR3 coding DNA: TGCGCCAGCAGCCCAGGCGGGGGGCTAGGTCGAAATCAGCCCCAGCATTTC. This encodes CASSPGGGLGRNQPQHF. The rearrangement uses TRBV4-1 and TRBJ1-5; D may be TRBD1 (6 bases). CDR1 and CDR2 from the germline V gene are MGHRA and YSYEKL. The CDR3 is 17 amino acids.

In DNA form, the CDR3 reads TGTGCCAGCAGCCTCAGGGACAGGGGGCATCTTGGTAATGAGCAGTTCTTC. Its translation: CASSLRDRGHLGNEQFF. The chain employs TRBV11-3 and TRBJ2-1; 12 bases are shared with TRBD1. V lost 5 bases, J lost 7 bases, and 12 bases stayed unmatched. This CDR3 has 17 residues. Germline values: CDR1 SGHNT, CDR2 YENEEA.

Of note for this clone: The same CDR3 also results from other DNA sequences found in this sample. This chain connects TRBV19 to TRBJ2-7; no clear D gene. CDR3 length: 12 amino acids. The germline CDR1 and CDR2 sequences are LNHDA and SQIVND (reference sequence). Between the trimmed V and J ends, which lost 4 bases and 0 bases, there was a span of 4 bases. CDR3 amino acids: CASSTGSYEQYF. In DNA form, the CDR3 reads TGTGCCAGTAGTACAGGCTCCTACGAGCAGTACTTC.

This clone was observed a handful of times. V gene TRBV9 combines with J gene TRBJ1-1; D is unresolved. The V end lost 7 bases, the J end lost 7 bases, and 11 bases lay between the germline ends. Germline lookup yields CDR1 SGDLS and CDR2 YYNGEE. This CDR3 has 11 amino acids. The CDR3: CASFRGLEAFF. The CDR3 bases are TGTGCCAGCTTCCGAGGCCTTGAAGCTTTCTTT.

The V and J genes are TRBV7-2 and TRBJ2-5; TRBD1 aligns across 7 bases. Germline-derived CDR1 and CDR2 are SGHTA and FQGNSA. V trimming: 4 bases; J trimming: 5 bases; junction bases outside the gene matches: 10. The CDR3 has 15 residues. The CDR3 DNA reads TGTGCCAGCAGCTATCAGCAGGGGGTCAGGGAGACCCAGTACTTC. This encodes CASSYQQGVRETQYF.

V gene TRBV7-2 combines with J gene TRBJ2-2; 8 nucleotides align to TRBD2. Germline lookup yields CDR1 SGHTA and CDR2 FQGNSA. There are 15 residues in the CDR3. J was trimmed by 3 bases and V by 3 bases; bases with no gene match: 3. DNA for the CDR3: TGTGCCAGCAGCTTTAGCGGGGCACACACCGGGGAGCTGTTTTTT. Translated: CASSFSGAHTGELFF. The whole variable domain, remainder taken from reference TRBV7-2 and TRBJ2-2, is GAGVSQSPSNKVTEKGKDVELRCDPISGHTALYWYRQSLGQGLEFLIYFQGNSAPDKSGLPSDRFSAERTGGSVSTLTIQRTQQEDSAVYLCASSFSGAHTGELFFGEGSRLTVL.

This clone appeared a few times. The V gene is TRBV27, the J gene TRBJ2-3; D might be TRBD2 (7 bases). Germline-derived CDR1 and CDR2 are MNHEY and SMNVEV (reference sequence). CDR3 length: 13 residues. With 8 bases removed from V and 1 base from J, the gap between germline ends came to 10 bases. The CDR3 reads CASRGGGTDTQYF. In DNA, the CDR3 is TGTGCCAGCCGAGGGGGGGGCACAGATACGCAGTATTTT.

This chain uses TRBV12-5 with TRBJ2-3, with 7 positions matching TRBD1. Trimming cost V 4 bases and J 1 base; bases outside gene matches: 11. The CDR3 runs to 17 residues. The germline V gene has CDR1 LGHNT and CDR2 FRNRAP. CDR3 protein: CASGSLTGSGGTDTQYF. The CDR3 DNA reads TGTGCTAGTGGTTCCCTGACAGGGTCCGGAGGCACAGATACGCAGTATTTT.

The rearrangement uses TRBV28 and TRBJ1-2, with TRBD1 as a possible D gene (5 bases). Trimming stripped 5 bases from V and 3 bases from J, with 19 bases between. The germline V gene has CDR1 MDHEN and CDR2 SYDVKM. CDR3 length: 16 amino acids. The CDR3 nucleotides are TGTGCCAGCAGTGCAATCCTCAGGGCAGGGTACTATGGCTACACCTTC. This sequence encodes CASSAILRAGYYGYTF.

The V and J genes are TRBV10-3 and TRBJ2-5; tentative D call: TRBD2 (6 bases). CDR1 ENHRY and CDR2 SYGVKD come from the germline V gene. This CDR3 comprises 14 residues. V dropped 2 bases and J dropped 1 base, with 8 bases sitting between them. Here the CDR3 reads CAISERGTQETQYF. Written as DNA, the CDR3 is TGTGCCATCAGTGAGCGGGGGACCCAAGAGACCCAGTACTTC.

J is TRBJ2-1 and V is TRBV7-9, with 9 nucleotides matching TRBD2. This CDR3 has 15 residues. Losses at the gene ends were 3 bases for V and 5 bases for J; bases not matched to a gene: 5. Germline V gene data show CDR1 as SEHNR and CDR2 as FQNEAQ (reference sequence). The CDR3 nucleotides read TGTGCCAGCAGCTTGGCGGGGGGGCCAGACAATGAGCAGTTCTTC. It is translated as CASSLAGGPDNEQFF.

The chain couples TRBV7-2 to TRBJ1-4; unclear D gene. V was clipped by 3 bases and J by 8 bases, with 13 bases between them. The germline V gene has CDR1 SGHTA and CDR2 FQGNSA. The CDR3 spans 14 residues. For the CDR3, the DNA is TGTGCCAGCAGCTTTCAGCATGGGCACGAAAAACTGTTTTTT. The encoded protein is CASSFQHGHEKLFF.

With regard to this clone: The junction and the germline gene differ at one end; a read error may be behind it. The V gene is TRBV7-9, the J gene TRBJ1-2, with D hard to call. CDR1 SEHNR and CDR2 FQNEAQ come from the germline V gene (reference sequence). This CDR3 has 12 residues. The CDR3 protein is CSSSAWGAGYTF. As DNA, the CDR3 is TGTTCCAGCAGCGCCTGGGGAGCTGGCTACACCTTC.

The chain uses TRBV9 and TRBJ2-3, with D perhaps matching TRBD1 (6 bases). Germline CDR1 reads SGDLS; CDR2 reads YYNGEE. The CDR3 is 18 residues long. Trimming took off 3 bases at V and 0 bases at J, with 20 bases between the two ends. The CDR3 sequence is CASSADTRTDPSTDTQYF. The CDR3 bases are TGTGCCAGCAGCGCCGACACCAGGACAGACCCCAGCACAGATACGCAGTATTTT.

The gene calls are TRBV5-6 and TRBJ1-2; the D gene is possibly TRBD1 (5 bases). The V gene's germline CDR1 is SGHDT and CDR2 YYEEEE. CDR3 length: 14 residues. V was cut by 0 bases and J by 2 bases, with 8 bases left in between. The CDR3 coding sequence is TGTGCCAGCAGCTTGGGTCGGGGGAACTATGGCTACACCTTC. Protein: CASSLGRGNYGYTF.

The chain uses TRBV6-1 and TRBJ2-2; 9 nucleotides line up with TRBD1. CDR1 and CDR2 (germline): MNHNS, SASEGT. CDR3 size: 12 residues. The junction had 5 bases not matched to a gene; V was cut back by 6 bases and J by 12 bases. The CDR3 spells CASRDTGGKLFF. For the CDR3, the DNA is TGTGCCAGCAGGGATACAGGGGGCAAGCTGTTTTTT.